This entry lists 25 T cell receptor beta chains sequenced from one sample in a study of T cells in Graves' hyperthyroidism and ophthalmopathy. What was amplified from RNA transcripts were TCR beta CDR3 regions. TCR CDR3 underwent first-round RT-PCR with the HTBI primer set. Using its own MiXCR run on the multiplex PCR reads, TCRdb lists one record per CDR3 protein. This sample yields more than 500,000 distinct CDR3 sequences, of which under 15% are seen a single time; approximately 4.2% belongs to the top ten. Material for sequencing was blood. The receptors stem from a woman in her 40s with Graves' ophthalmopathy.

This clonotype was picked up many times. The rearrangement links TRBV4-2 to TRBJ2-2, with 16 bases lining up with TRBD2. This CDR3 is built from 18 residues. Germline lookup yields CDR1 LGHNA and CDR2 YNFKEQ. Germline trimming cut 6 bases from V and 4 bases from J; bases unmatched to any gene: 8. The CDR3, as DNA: TGTGCCAGCAGGTCGGGACTAGCGGGAGGGCCGGGCACCGGGGAGCTGTTTTTT. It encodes CASRSGLAGGPGTGELFF.

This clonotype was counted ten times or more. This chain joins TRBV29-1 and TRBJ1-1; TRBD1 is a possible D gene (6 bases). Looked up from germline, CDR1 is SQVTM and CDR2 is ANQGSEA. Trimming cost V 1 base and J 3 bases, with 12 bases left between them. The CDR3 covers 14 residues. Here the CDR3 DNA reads TGCAGCGTTGAAGGTTCGGGGGCTTACACTGAAGCTTTCTTT. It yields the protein CSVEGSGAYTEAFF.

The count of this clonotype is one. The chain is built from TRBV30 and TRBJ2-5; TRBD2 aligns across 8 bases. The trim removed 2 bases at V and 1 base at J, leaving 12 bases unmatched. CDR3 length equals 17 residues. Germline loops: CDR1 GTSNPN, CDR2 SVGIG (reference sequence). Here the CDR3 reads CAWSTNSGKTLQETQYF. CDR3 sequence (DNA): TGTGCCTGGAGTACTAATAGCGGGAAAACTCTCCAAGAGACCCAGTACTTC.

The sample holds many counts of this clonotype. The CDR3 coding sequence is TGTGCCAGCAGGGCGGGGGGGCCCTCCTACGAGCAGTACTTC. This gives the protein CASRAGGPSYEQYF. V is TRBV6-1 and J is TRBJ2-7; 9 positions agree with TRBD2. The CDR3 contains 14 residues. V dropped 6 bases and J dropped 0; count of bases not matched to a gene: 3. The V gene's germline CDR1 is MNHNS and CDR2 SASEGT.

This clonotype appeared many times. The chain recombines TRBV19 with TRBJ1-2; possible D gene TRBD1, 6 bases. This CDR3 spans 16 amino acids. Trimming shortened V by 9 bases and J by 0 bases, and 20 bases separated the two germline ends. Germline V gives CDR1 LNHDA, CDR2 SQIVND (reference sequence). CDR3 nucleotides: TGTGCCAGCAACGTCGGCAGGGGCGCGGCTAACTATGGCTACACCTTC. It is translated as CASNVGRGAANYGYTF.

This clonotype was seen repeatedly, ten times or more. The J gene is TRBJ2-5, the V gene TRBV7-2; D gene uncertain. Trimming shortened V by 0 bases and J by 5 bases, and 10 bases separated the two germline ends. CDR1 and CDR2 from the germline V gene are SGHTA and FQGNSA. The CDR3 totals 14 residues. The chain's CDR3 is CASSLARSSETQYF. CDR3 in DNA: TGTGCCAGCAGCTTAGCTCGGTCAAGTGAGACCCAGTACTTC.

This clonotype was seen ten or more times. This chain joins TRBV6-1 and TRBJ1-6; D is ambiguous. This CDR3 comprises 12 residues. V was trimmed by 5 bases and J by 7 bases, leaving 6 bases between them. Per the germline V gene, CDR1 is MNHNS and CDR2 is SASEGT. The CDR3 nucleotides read TGTGCCAGCAGTTTAAGGAATTCACCCCTCCACTTT. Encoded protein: CASSLRNSPLHF.

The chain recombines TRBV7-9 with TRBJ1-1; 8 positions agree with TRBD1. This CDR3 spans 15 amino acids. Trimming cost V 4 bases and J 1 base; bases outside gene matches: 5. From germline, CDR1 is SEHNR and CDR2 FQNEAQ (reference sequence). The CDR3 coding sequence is TGTGCCAGCAGCTCATCCGGGACAGGGAACACTGAAGCTTTCTTT. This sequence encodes CASSSSGTGNTEAFF.

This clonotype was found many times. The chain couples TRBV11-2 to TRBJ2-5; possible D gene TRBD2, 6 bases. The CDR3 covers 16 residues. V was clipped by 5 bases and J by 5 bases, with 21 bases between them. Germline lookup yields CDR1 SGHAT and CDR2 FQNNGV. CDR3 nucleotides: TGTGCCAGCAGCCTAGCGTCTGGCGGAGGGGCGGAGACCCAGTACTTC. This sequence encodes CASSLASGGGAETQYF.

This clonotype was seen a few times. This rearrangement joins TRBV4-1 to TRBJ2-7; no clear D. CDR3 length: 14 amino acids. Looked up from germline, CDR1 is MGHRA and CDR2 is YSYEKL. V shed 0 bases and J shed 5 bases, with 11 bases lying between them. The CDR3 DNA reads TGCGCCAGCAGCCAAGATATTCGGGTTGACGAGCAGTACTTC. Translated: CASSQDIRVDEQYF.

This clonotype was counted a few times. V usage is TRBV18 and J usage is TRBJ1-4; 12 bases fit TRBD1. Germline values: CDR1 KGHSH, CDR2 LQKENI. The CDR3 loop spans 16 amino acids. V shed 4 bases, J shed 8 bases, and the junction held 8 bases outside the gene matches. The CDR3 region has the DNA TGTGCCAGCTCACTTACCGGGACAGGGGGCATCGAAAAACTGTTTTTT. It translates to CASSLTGTGGIEKLFF.

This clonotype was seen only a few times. CDR3 region: CASSFGLADYVETQYF. CDR3 nucleotides: TGTGCCAGCAGTTTCGGCCTAGCGGACTACGTGGAGACCCAGTACTTC. The chain has TRBV12-3 or TRBV12-4 and TRBJ2-5; 7 positions agree with TRBD2. The CDR3 is made up of 16 amino acids. Trimming took 3 bases from V and 5 from J; bases not matched to a gene: 12.

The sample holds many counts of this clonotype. CDR3 in DNA: TGTGCCAGCAGACTAGTTCAATCCTACGAGCAGTACTTC. The encoded protein is CASRLVQSYEQYF. The chain recombines TRBV6-5 with TRBJ2-7; a weak D match, TRBD2 (5 bases). CDR3 length: 13 residues. Germline V gene sequence: CDR1 MNHEY, CDR2 SVGAGI. V was cut by 6 bases and J by 1 base, with 10 bases left in between.

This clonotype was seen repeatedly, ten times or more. The CDR3 sequence is CASSFSNEQYF. In nucleotides, the CDR3 is TGTGCCAGCAGCTTCTCGAACGAGCAGTACTTC. The chain has TRBV7-2 and TRBJ2-7; D uncertain. Trimming took 3 bases from V and 5 from J, leaving 5 bases between them. Per germline, CDR1 SGHTA and CDR2 FQGNSA. The CDR3 runs to 11 residues.

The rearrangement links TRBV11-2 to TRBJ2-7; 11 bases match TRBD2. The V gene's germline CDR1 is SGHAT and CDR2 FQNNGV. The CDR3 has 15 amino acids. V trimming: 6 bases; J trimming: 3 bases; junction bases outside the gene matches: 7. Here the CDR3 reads CASSMTSGMGYEQYF. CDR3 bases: TGTGCCAGCAGTATGACTAGCGGGATGGGCTACGAGCAGTACTTC. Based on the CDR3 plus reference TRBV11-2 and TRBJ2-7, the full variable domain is EAGVAQSPRYKIIEKRQSVAFWCNPISGHATLYWYQQILGQGPKLLIQFQNNGVVDDSQLPKDRFSAERLKGVDSTLKIQPAKLEDSAVYLCASSMTSGMGYEQYFGPGTRLTVT.

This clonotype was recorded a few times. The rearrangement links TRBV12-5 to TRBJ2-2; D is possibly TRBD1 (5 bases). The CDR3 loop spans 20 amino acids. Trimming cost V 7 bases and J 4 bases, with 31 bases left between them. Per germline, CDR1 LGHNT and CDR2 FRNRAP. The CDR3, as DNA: TGTGCTAGTGCCCATCCAGGGATCCGACGCTCCGAGGATTCCACCGGGGAGCTGTTTTTT. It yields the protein CASAHPGIRRSEDSTGELFF.

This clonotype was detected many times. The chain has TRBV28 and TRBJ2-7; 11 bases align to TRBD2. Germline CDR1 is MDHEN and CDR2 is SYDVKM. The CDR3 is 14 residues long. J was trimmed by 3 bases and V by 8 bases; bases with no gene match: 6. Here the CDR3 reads CASGLAGGGYEQYF. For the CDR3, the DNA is TGTGCCAGCGGCTTAGCGGGAGGGGGCTACGAGCAGTACTTC.

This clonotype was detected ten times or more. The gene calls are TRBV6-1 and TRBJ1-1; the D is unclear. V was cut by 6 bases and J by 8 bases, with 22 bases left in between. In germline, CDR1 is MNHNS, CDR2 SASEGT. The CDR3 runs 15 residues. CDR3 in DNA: TGTGCCAGCAGACGTGGCAGTGACGCAACATTCGAAGCTTTCTTT. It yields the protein CASRRGSDATFEAFF.

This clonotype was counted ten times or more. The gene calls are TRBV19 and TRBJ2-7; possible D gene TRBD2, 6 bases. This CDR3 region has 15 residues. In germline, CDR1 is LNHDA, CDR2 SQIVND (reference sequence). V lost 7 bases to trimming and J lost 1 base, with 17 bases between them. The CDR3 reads CASTPRGGFSYEQYF. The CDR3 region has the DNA TGTGCCAGTACTCCTCGAGGAGGGTTTTCCTACGAGCAGTACTTC.

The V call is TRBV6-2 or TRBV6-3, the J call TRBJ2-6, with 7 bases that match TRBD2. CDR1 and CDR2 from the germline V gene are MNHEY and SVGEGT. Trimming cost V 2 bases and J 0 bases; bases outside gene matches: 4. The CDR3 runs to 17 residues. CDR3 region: CASSYQLAISGANVLTF. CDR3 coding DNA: TGTGCCAGCAGTTACCAACTAGCGATCTCTGGGGCCAACGTCCTGACTTTC.

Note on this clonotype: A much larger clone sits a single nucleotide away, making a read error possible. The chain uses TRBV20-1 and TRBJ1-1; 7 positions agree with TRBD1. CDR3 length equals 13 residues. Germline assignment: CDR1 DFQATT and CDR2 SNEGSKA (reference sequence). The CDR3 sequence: CSARDRLNTGAFF. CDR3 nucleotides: TGCAGTGCTAGGGACAGGTTGAACACTGGAGCTTTCTTT.

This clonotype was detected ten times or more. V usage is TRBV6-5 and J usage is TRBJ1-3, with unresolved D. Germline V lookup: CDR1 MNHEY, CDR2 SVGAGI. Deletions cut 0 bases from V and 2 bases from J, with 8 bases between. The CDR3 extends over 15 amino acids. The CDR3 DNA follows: TGTGCCAGCAGTTACTCGAACGGAGCTGGAAACACCATATATTTT. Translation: CASSYSNGAGNTIYF.

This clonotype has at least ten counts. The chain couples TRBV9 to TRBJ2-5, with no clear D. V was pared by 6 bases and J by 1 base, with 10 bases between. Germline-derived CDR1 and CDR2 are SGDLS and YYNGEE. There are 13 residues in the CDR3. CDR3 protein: CASNFGFQETQYF. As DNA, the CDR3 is TGTGCCAGCAATTTCGGGTTCCAAGAGACCCAGTACTTC.

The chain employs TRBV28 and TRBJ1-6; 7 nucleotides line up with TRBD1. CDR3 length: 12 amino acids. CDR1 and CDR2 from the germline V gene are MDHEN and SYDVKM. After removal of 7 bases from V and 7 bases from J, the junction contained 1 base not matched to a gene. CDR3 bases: TGTGCCAGCACCAGGGGGAATTCACCCCTCCACTTT. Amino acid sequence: CASTRGNSPLHF.

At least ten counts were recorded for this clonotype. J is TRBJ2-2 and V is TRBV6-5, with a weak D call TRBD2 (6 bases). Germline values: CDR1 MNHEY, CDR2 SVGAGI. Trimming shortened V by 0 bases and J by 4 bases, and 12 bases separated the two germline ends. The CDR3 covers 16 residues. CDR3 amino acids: CASSYSAGLRTGELFF. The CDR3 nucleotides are TGTGCCAGCAGTTACTCGGCGGGGCTTCGCACCGGGGAGCTGTTTTTT.